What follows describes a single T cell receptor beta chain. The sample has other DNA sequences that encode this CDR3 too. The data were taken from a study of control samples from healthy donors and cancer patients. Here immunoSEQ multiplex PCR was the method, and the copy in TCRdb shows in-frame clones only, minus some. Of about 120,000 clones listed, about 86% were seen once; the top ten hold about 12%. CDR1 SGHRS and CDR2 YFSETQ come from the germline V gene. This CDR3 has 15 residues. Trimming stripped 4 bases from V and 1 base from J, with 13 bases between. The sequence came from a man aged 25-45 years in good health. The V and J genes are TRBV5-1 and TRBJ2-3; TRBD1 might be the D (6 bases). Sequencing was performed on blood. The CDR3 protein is CASSLGAEGTDTQYF. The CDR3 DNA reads TGCGCCAGCAGCCTGGGGGCAGAGGGCACAGATACGCAGTATTTT. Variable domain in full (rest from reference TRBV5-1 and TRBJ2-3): KAGVTQTPRYLIKTRGQQVTLSCSPISGHRSVSWYQQTPGQGLQFLFEYFSETQRNKGNFPGRFSGRQFSNSRSEMNVSTLELGDSALYLCASSLGAEGTDTQYFGPGTRLTVL.